The 13 T cell receptor beta chains presented below share a single source sample, sequenced in a study of T cells expressing NK-cell markers. TCRdb reanalyzed the 5' RACE reads and collapses them to one entry per CDR3 protein, without DNA. This sample contains 350,000 to 500,000 distinct CDR3 sequences. Sequenced: blood T cells: a sorted CD56 or NKG2C T cell subset, CD4+ or CD8+ T cells, or bulk PBMC T cells (not recorded which). Receptors originate from a woman between 18 and 69 years old in good health.

The genes are TRBV20-1 and TRBJ2-5; TCRdb selects TRBD2, and the lack of DNA leaves this call unchecked. The germline CDR1 and CDR2 sequences are DFQATT and SNEGSKA (reference sequence). The CDR3 has 13 amino acids. This CDR3 is CSALSGPGETQYF.

V and J are TRBV11-2 and TRBJ2-5; with no DNA, the TCRdb D assignment of TRBD2 cannot be verified. This CDR3 has 16 amino acids. Germline CDR1 reads SGHAT; CDR2 reads FQNNGV. CDR3 protein: CASSSGLSRGEETQYF. Combining the CDR3 with reference TRBV11-2 and TRBJ2-5 gives the whole variable domain EAGVAQSPRYKIIEKRQSVAFWCNPISGHATLYWYQQILGQGPKLLIQFQNNGVVDDSQLPKDRFSAERLKGVDSTLKIQPAKLEDSAVYLCASSSGLSRGEETQYFGPGTRLLVL.

The rearrangement joins TRBV29-1 to TRBJ1-1. The germline gives CDR1 SQVTM, CDR2 ANQGSEA. CDR3 length equals 12 residues. The CDR3 sequence: CSHKNSNTEAFF.

CDR3 region: CASSLAWENTEAFF. V usage is TRBV5-1 and J usage is TRBJ1-1. Germline CDR1 is SGHRS and CDR2 is YFSETQ. The CDR3 length is 14 residues.

This chain joins TRBV6-2 or TRBV6-3 and TRBJ2-3. This CDR3 spans 16 amino acids. Germline V CDR1 and CDR2: MNHEY, SVGEGT. The CDR3 loop is CASSYSVSVGTDTQYF.

This chain's CDR3 is CSAITPGPGADTQYF. V and J are TRBV20-1 and TRBJ2-3; TCRdb lists TRBD1, though no DNA is available to test this call. This CDR3 comprises 15 residues. Germline lookup yields CDR1 DFQATT and CDR2 SNEGSKA (reference sequence).

This chain connects TRBV15 to TRBJ1-1. There are 15 residues in the CDR3. Germline V gives CDR1 LNHNV, CDR2 YYDKDF (reference sequence). CDR3 sequence reads: CATSRDFVGTTEAFF.

J is TRBJ1-5 and V is TRBV6-2 or TRBV6-3; lacking DNA, the TRBD1 call made by TCRdb goes unchecked. The CDR3 totals 14 residues. Germline loops: CDR1 MNHEY, CDR2 SVGEGT. CDR3 sequence reads: CASGQKMTLGPQHF.

The chain is built from TRBV12-3 or TRBV12-4 and TRBJ2-4; TCRdb's assignment of TRBD2 cannot be checked, as there is no DNA. This CDR3 has 20 residues. The CDR3 loop reads CASSSRTSGSSLLAKNIQYF.

The gene calls are TRBV20-1 and TRBJ2-2; there is no DNA to check the TCRdb D call of TRBD2. CDR1 and CDR2 from the germline V gene are DFQATT and SNEGSKA (reference sequence). The CDR3 spans 16 residues. CDR3 sequence: CSARSEGTRRSGELFF.

The V gene is TRBV6-6, the J gene TRBJ2-2. Germline loops: CDR1 MNHNY, CDR2 SVGAGI (reference sequence). This CDR3 region has 13 residues. The CDR3 reads CASSYSTTGELFF.

V usage is TRBV29-1 and J usage is TRBJ1-2. The CDR3 length is 16 residues. Germline lookup yields CDR1 SQVTM and CDR2 ANQGSEA. The CDR3 reads CSVVSRGGEANYGYTF.

The chain has TRBV6-5 and TRBJ2-1. The germline V gene encodes CDR1 MNHEY and CDR2 SVGAGI. The length of the CDR3 is 15 residues. CDR3 region: CASSYSVGFYNEQFF.